The 18 T cell receptor beta chains in this list originate from one sample, sequenced in a study of tumor-infiltrating lymphocytes in oesophageal squamous cell carcinoma. TCRdb recomputed calls from the reads with MiXCR, one row per CDR3 protein. The sample holds more than 10,000 distinct CDR3 sequences; around 50% are singletons and the top ten take about 60%. Sequencing was carried out using blood. These receptors originate from a female donor with esophageal squamous cell carcinoma.

The J gene is TRBJ2-1, the V gene TRBV6-6; 9 positions agree with TRBD2. V trimming: 2 bases; J trimming: 7 bases; junction bases outside the gene matches: 6. This CDR3 comprises 15 residues. CDR1 MNHNY and CDR2 SVGAGI come from the germline V gene (reference sequence). CDR3 residues: CASSYGAGGRNEQFF. CDR3 sequence (DNA): TGTGCCAGCAGTTACGGGGCGGGAGGGAGGAATGAGCAGTTCTTC.

The chain recombines TRBV7-6 with TRBJ2-5, with 7 bases matching TRBD1. The J call could be wrong; TRBJ2-7 is a better fit for the DNA end. The CDR3 contains 15 residues. The V gene's germline CDR1 is SGHVS and CDR2 FNYEAQ. The CDR3 loop is CASSLGTELSYEQYF. CDR3 nucleotide sequence: TGTGCCAGCAGCTTGGGGACAGAGCTCTCCTACGAGCAGTACTTC.

The chain has TRBV7-6 and TRBJ2-7; TRBD2 might be the D (5 bases). TRBJ2-1 explains the end of the DNA better; the J call may be wrong. Germline CDR1 reads SGHVS; CDR2 reads FNYEAQ. This CDR3 has 13 amino acids. CDR3 nucleotide sequence: TGTGCCAGCCTTTGGCTAGCCGGCAATGAGCAGTTCTTC. Protein product: CASLWLAGNEQFF.

The chain has TRBV11-2 and TRBJ2-5; 12 positions agree with TRBD2. The CDR3 is made up of 14 amino acids. Germline V gene data show CDR1 as SGHAT and CDR2 as FQNNGV. Trimming cost V 5 bases and J 5 bases; bases outside gene matches: 3. Here the CDR3 DNA reads TGTGCCAGCAGCGGACTAGCGGGAATCGAGACCCAGTACTTC. The encoded protein is CASSGLAGIETQYF.

The CDR3 loop reads CATSDWTGGSYNEQFF. The CDR3 bases are TGTGCCACCAGTGATTGGACAGGGGGCTCCTACAATGAGCAGTTCTTC. The chain joins TRBV24-1 to TRBJ2-1; 10 nucleotides match TRBD1. This CDR3 contains 16 residues. Germline V gives CDR1 KGHDR, CDR2 SFDVKD. J lost 0 bases, V lost 2 bases, and 0 bases had no gene match.

The V and J genes are TRBV12-3 or TRBV12-4 and TRBJ2-5; 9 bases are a match to TRBD2. The CDR3 loop spans 16 amino acids. The V gene end was trimmed by 6 bases and the J gene end by 1 base; junction bases not matched to a gene: 9. CDR3 protein: CASSPTGRGGQETQYF. In DNA, the CDR3 is TGTGCCAGCAGCCCCACGGGGCGGGGGGGCCAAGAGACCCAGTACTTC.

This clonotype was observed a handful of times. The chain employs TRBV7-9 and TRBJ1-3, with D maybe TRBD1 (6 bases). CDR1 and CDR2 from the germline V gene are SEHNR and FQNEAQ (reference sequence). Deletions cut 7 bases from V and 1 base from J, with 11 bases between. This CDR3 region has 14 residues. The CDR3 loop is CASTRDRSGNTIYF. CDR3 nucleotide sequence: TGTGCCAGCACCCGAGACAGGTCTGGAAACACCATATATTTT.

The CDR3 nucleotides are TGTGCCAGCAATTGGGGACAGCCTGAGCAGTTCTTC. It encodes CASNWGQPEQFF. The chain joins TRBV2 to TRBJ2-5; TRBD1 agrees at 7 bases. The J call may be wrong; the DNA end is better matched by TRBJ2-1. This CDR3 region has 12 residues. Germline V lookup: CDR1 SNHLY, CDR2 FYNNEI.

The chain recombines TRBV6-1 with TRBJ2-6; 12 positions agree with TRBD2. The J call is in doubt because the DNA end fits TRBJ2-1 better. Germline loops: CDR1 MNHNS, CDR2 SASEGT. The CDR3 totals 16 residues. The CDR3 loop reads CASSLASGRAANEQFF. The DNA of the CDR3 is TGTGCCAGCAGTTTGGCTAGCGGGAGGGCGGCCAATGAGCAGTTCTTC.

V and J are TRBV6-1 and TRBJ2-1, with TRBD2 matching 10 bases. With 5 bases clipped from V and 7 bases from J, the junction kept 8 bases outside the gene matches. Germline V lookup: CDR1 MNHNS, CDR2 SASEGT. The CDR3 is 15 amino acids. The CDR3 sequence is CASSYGAGGQNEQFF. In nucleotides, the CDR3 is TGTGCCAGCAGTTACGGAGCGGGGGGGCAGAATGAGCAGTTCTTC.

J is TRBJ2-7 and V is TRBV7-6; TRBD2 matches at 7 bases. The DNA end lines up better with TRBJ2-1; the J call may be wrong. Germline-derived CDR1 and CDR2 are SGHVS and FNYEAQ. CDR3 length: 14 amino acids. Here the CDR3 reads CASSLNGGTDEQFF. CDR3 coding DNA: TGTGCCAGCAGCTTAAACGGGGGGACCGATGAGCAGTTCTTC.

As regards this clonotype: This likely comes from a read error, as the CDR3 has no conserved phenylalanine or tryptophan at its end. The limits of the CDR3 on the DNA are not certain, so only TCRdb's listed CDR3 is given. The chain recombines TRBV24-1 with TRBJ2-1; the table's D call TRBD1 went unverified against the DNA. The germline gives CDR1 KGHDR, CDR2 SFDVKD. The CDR3 has 19 residues if both end residues are counted. Here the CDR3 reads CATSDLFPRQKGSPLHFGN.

The CDR3 DNA reads as TGTGCCAGCAGCTACGGCAGGGACACTGAAGCTTTCTTT. Translating it yields CASSYGRDTEAFF. This rearrangement joins TRBV7-8 to TRBJ2-3; a possible D gene is TRBD1 (5 bases). The DNA end lines up better with TRBJ1-1; the J call may be wrong. Germline CDR1 is SGHVS and CDR2 is FQNEAQ. This CDR3 is built from 13 residues.

This clonotype was seen more than once but under ten times. This sequence joins TRBV7-6 and TRBJ2-1; weak D call: TRBD2 (6 bases). The V gene's germline CDR1 is SGHVS and CDR2 FNYEAQ. With 1 base removed from V and 6 bases from J, the gap between germline ends came to 10 bases. This CDR3 spans 14 amino acids. Here the CDR3 DNA reads TGTGCCAGCAGCTTAGGGGGGACTTCCAATGAGCAGTTCTTC. Its translation is CASSLGGTSNEQFF.

This clonotype was seen a few times. No conserved phenylalanine or tryptophan is present at the end of the CDR3, so a read error is the likely explanation. No DNA is shown, since the ends of the CDR3 on it are uncertain; the CDR3 is the one TCRdb lists. The chain uses TRBV6-1 and TRBJ2-1. A total of 16 residues make up the CDR3, ends included. Germline V gene lookup returns CDR1 MNHNS and CDR2 SASEGT. The CDR3 sequence: CASSEALGPHEQFFGS.

The J gene is TRBJ1-3, the V gene TRBV11-2; 7 bases match TRBD1. This CDR3 is built from 15 residues. Germline loops: CDR1 SGHAT, CDR2 FQNNGV. After removal of 2 bases from V and 5 bases from J, the junction contained 6 bases not matched to a gene. CDR3 in amino acids: CASSLTGTERNTIYF. The CDR3 nucleotides read TGTGCCAGCAGCTTAACCGGGACAGAAAGAAACACCATATATTTT.

By frequency in the sample, this clonotype is medium-sized. The chain carries TRBV7-6 and TRBJ1-6; 8 bases line up with TRBD1. This CDR3 has 16 amino acids. Germline V CDR1 and CDR2: SGHVS, FNYEAQ. The V segment lost 5 bases and the J segment 7 bases; nucleotides outside the gene matches: 10. The CDR3 nucleotides are TGTGCCAGCAGCACCGGGACAGGCCTTGGGAATTCACCCCTCCACTTT. Its protein is CASSTGTGLGNSPLHF. The variable domain in full, with the rest retrieved from reference TRBV7-6 and TRBJ1-6, is GAGVSQSPRYKVTKRGQDVALRCDPISGHVSLYWYRQALGQGPEFLTYFNYEAQQDKSGLPNDRFSAERPEGSISTLTIQRTEQRDSAMYRCASSTGTGLGNSPLHFGNGTRLTVT.

This clonotype has just a few counts. The chain couples TRBV7-6 to TRBJ2-3; unclear D gene. This CDR3 is 14 amino acids long. CDR1 is SGHVS, CDR2 FNYEAQ, per germline. Trimming took off 3 bases at V and 1 base at J, with 8 bases between the two ends. CDR3 DNA sequence: TGTGCCAGCAGCTTTTTACGGGGCACAGATACGCAGTATTTT. Translated, it gives CASSFLRGTDTQYF.